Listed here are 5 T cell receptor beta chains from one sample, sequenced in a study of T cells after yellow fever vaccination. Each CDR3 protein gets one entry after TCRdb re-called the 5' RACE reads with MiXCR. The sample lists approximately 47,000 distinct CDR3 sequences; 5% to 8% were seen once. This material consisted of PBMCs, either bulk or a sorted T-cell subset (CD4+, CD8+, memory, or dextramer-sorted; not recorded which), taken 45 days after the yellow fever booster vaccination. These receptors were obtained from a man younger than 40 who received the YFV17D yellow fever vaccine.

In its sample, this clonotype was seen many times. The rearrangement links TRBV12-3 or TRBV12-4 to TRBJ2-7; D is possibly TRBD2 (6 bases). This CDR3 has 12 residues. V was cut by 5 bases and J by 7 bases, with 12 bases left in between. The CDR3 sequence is CASSGDFIEQYF. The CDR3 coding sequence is TGTGCCAGCAGTGGGGACTTCATTGAGCAGTACTTC.

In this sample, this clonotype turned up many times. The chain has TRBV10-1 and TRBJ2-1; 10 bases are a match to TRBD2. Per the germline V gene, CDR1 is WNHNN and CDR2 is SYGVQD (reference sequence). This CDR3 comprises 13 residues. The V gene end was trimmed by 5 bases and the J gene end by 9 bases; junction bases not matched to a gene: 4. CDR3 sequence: CASSTVAGGEQFF. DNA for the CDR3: TGCGCCAGCAGTACCGTAGCGGGAGGTGAGCAGTTCTTC.

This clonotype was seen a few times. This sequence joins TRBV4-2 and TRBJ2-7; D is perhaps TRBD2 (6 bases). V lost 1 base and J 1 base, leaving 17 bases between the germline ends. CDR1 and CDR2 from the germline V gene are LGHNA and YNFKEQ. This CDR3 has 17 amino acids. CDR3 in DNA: TGTGCCAGCAGCCAAGTGGGAACGGCTAGCGAATCCTACGAGCAGTACTTC. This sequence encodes CASSQVGTASESYEQYF.

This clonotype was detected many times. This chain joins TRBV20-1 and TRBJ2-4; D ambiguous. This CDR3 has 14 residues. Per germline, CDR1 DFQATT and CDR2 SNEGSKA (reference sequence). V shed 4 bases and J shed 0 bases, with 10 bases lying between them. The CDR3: CSAIVVPAKNIQYF. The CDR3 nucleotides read TGCAGTGCTATCGTAGTTCCAGCCAAAAACATTCAGTACTTC.

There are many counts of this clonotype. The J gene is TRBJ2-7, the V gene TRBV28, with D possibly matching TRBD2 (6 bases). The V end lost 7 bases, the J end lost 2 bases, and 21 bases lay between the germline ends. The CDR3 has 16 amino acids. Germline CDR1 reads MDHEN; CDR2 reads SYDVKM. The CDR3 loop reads CASISWSGREAYEQYF. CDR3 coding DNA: TGTGCCAGCATCTCTTGGTCCGGCAGGGAGGCCTACGAGCAGTACTTC.